This T cell receptor beta chain was found in a study of regulatory T cells in long-lasting Graves disease. The overall study: Antithyroid drug exposure in newly diagnosed Graves' patients had lasted under 3 months.

Documented time point: newly diagnosed GD, antithyroid drugs for less than 3 months. Construction of the TCR library relied on RNA isolated from PBMCs. This CDR3 has 13 residues. Germline V gene data show CDR1 as SQVTM and CDR2 as ANQGSEA. The J segment lost 5 bases and the V segment lost 6 bases, leaving 7 bases of the junction unmatched. Arm-PCR of CDR3 regions and iRepertoire HTBI primers were used to build TCR beta libraries. Each CDR3 protein is one row after TCRdb ran MiXCR on the multiplex PCR reads. The sample holds some 220,000 distinct CDR3 sequences; roughly a fifth are singletons and the top ten take about 11%. This clonotype has at least ten counts. These same data were also listed under a study on T cells in Graves' hyperthyroidism and ophthalmopathy. From that paper: Subjects aged 18 to 65 presented with newly diagnosed hyperthyroidism of less than 2 months' duration. Each diagnosis was grounded in clinical symptoms, serum thyroxine and TRAb, thyroid ultrasound, and orbital computed tomography. The model anticipated ophthalmopathy a median 6.5 months pre-onset.

The sample consisted of peripheral blood mononuclear cells (PBMCs), taken at new diagnosis, from a patient treated with antithyroid drugs. The rearrangement joins TRBV29-1 to TRBJ2-5, with 9 bases that match TRBD1. This sequence originates from a woman in her thirties with Graves disease. In DNA, the CDR3 is TGCAGCGTAGACAGGGGGATGGGGGAGACCCAGTACTTC. Amino acid sequence: CSVDRGMGETQYF.